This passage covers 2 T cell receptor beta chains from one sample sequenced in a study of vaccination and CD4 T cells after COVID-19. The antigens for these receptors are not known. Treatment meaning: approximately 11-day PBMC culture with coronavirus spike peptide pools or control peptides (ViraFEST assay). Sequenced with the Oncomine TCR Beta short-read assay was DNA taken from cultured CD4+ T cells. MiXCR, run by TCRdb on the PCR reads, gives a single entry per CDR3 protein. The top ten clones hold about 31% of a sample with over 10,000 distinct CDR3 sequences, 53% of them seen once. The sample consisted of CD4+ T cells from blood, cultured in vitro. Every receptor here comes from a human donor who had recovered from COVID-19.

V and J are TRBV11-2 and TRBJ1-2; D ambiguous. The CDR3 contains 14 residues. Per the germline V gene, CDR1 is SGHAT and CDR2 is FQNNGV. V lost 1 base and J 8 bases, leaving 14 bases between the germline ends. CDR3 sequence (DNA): TGTGCCAGCAGCTTAGGCCGGGGATTTTCGGGCTACACCTTC. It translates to CASSLGRGFSGYTF.

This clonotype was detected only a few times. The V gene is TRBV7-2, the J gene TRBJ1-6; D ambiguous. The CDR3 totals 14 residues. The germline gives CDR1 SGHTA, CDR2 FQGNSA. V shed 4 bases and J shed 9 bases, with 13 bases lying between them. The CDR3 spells CASSSGPGSSPLHF. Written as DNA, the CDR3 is TGTGCCAGCAGCTCCGGTCCGGGGAGTTCACCCCTCCACTTT. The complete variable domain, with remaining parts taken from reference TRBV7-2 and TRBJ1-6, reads GAGVSQSPSNKVTEKGKDVELRCDPISGHTALYWYRQSLGQGLEFLIYFQGNSAPDKSGLPSDRFSAERTGGSVSTLTIQRTQQEDSAVYLCASSSGPGSSPLHFGNGTRLTVT.